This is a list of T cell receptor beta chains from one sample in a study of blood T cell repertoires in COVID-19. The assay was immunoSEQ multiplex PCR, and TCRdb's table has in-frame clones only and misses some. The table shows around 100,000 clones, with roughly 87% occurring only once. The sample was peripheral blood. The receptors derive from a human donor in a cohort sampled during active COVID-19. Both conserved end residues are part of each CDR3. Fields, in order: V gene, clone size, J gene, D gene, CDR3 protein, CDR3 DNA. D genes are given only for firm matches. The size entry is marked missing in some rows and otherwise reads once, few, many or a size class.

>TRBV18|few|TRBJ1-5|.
CASSPRPDRFNQPQHF
TGTGCCAGCTCACCCCGGCCGGACAGATTCAATCAGCCCCAGCATTTT
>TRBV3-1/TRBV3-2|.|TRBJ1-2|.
CASSQVDSNYGYTF
TGTGCCAGCAGCCAAGTGGACAGTAACTATGGCTACACCTTC
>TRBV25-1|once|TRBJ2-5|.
CASSEGPLAQYF
TGTGCCAGCAGTGAAGGTCCGCTAGCCCAGTACTTC
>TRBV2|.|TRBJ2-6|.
CASSGSGFGANVLTF
TGTGCCAGCAGTGGATCAGGGTTTGGGGCCAACGTCCTGACTTTC
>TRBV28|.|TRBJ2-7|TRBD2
CASSFSRGGNLYEQYF
TGTGCCAGCAGTTTCTCCCGCGGGGGTAACCTCTACGAGCAGTACTTC
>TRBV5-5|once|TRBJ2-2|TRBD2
CASSQLAGASGELFF
TGTGCCAGCAGCCAACTAGCGGGGGCGTCCGGGGAGCTGTTTTTT
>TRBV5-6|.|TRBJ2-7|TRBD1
CASSDTTGGEQYF
TGTGCCAGCAGCGACACAACAGGGGGCGAGCAGTACTTC
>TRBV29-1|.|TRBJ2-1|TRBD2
CSVGGLASLENYNEQFF
TGCAGCGTTGGTGGACTAGCGTCTCTAGAAAACTACAATGAGCAGTTCTTC
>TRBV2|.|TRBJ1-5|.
CASSVESGSGLFVSNQPQHF
TGTGCCAGCAGTGTGGAGTCGGGGTCCGGGTTGTTTGTGAGCAATCAGCCCCAGCATTTT
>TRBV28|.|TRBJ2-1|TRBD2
CASSGLAGGLSSYNEQFF
TGTGCCAGCAGTGGACTAGCGGGGGGCCTGAGCTCCTACAATGAGCAGTTCTTC
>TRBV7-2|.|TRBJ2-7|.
CASSLTASYEQYF
TGTGCCAGCAGCTTAACAGCCTCCTACGAGCAGTACTTC
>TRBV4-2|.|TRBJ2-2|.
CASSQEVWTENTGELFF
TGTGCCAGCAGCCAAGAAGTCTGGACAGAGAACACCGGGGAGCTGTTTTTT
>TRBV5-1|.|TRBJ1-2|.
CASSLAPGSSYGYTF
TGCGCCAGCAGCTTGGCGCCGGGTTCAAGCTATGGCTACACCTTC
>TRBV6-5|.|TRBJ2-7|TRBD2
CASSLSGSRPSYEQYF
TGTGCCAGCAGTTTGAGCGGGAGTCGTCCTTCCTACGAGCAGTACTTC
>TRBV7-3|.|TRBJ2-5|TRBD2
CASSPGSGDAGETQYF
TGTGCCAGCAGCCCCGGGAGCGGGGACGCGGGAGAGACCCAGTACTTC
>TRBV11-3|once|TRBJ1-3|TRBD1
CASSSGQGSYGNTIYF
TGTGCCAGCAGCTCGGGACAGGGATCTTATGGAAACACCATATATTTT